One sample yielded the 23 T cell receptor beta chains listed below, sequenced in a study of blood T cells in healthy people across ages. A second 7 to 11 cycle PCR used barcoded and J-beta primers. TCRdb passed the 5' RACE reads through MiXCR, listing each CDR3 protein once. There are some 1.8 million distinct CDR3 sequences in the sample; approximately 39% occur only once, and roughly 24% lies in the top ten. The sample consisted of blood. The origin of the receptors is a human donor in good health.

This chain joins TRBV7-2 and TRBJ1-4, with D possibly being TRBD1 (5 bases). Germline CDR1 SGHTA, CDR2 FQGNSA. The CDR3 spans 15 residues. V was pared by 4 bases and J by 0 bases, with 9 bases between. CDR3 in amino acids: CASSSPQATNEKLFF. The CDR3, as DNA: TGTGCCAGCAGCTCCCCACAGGCAACTAATGAAAAACTGTTTTTT.

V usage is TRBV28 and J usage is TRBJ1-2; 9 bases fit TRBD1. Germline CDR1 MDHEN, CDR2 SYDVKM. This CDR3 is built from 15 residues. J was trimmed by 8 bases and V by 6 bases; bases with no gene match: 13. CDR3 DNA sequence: TGTGCCAGCAGCCTTATACAGGGGGCTTACAGGGGCTACACCTTC. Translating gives CASSLIQGAYRGYTF.

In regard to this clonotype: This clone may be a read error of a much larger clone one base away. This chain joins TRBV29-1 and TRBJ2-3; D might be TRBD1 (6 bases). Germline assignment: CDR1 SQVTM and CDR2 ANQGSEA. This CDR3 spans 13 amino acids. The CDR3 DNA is TGCAACGTTGAACCAGGGGAGACAGATACGCAGTATTTT. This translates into CNVEPGETDTQYF.

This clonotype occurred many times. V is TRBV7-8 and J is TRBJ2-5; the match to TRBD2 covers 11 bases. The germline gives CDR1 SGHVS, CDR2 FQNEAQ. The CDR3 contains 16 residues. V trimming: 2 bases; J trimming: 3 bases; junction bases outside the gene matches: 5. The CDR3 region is CASSLFPSGGKETQYF. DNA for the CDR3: TGTGCCAGCAGCTTATTCCCTAGCGGGGGGAAAGAGACCCAGTACTTC.

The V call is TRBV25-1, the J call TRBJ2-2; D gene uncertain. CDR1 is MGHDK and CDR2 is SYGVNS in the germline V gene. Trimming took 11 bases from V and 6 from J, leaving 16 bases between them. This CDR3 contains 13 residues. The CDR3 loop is CASKRGSAGELFF. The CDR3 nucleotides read TGTGCCTCAAAACGAGGATCCGCCGGGGAGCTGTTTTTT. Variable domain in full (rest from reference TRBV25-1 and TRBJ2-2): EADIYQTPRYLVIGTGKKITLECSQTMGHDKMYWYQQDPGMELHLIHYSYGVNSTEKGDLSSESTVSRIRTEHFPLTLESARPSHTSQYLCASKRGSAGELFFGEGSRLTVL.

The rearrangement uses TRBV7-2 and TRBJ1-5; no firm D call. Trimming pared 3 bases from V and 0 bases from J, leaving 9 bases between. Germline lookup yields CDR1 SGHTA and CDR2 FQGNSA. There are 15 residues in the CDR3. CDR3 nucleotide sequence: TGTGCCAGCAGCTTGTATATAGATAGCAATCAGCCCCAGCATTTT. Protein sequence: CASSLYIDSNQPQHF.

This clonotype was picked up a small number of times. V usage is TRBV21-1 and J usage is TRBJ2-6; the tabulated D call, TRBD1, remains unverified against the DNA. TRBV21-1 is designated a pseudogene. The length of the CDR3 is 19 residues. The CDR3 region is CASTLTLTVSDSGTNVLTF. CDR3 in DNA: TGTGCCAGCACCTTAACCCTGACAGTATCAGACTCTGGGACCAACGTCCTGACTTTC.

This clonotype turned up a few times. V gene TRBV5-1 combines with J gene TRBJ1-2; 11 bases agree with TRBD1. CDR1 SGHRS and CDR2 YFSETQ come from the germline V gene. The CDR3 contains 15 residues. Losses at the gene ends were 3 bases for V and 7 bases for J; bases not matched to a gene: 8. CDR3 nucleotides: TGCGCCAGCAGCTCCCCGGGACAGGGGGGTCCTGGCTACACCTTC. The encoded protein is CASSSPGQGGPGYTF.

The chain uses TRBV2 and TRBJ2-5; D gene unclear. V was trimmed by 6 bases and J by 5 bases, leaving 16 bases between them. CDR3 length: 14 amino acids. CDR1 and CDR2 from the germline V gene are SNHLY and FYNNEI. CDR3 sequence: CASRSDTQRETQYF. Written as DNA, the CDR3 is TGTGCCAGCAGATCGGATACACAGAGGGAGACCCAGTACTTC.

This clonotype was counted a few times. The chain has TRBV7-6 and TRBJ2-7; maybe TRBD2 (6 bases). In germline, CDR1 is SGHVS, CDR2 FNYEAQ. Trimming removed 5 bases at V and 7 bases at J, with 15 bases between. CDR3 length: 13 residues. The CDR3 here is CASSATGSGEQYF. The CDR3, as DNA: TGTGCCAGCAGCGCCACCGGGAGCGGGGAGCAGTACTTC.

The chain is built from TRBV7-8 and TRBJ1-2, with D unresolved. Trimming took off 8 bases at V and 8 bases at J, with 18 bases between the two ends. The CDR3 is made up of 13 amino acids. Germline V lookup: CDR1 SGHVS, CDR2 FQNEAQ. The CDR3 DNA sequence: TGTGCCAGCCTTCAGTATAGGGTACTCGGCTACACCTTC. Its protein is CASLQYRVLGYTF.

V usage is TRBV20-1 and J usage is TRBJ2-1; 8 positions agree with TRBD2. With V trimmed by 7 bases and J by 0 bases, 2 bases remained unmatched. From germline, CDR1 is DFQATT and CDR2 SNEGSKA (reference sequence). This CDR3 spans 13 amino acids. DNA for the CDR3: TGCAGTGGCGCGGGGGGCTCCTACAATGAGCAGTTCTTC. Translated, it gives CSGAGGSYNEQFF.

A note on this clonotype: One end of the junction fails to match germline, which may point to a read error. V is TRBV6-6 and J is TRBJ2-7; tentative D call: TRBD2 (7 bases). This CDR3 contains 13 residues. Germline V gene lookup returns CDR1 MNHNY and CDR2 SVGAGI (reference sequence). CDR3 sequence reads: CASSYGQNQRGDF. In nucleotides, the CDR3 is TGTGCCAGCAGTTACGGACAGAACCAACGGGGGGACTTC.

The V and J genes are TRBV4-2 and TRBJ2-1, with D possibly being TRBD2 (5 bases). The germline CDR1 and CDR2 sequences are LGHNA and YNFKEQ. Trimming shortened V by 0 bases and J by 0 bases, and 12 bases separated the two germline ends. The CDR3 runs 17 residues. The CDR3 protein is CASSQDRRTSSYNEQFF. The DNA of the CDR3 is TGTGCCAGCAGCCAAGATCGGAGGACCAGCTCCTACAATGAGCAGTTCTTC.

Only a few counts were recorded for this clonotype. The CDR3 sequence is CASSQGEGGSNQPQHF. The CDR3 DNA is TGCGCCAGCAGCCAAGGGGAAGGCGGCAGCAATCAGCCCCAGCATTTT. This chain connects TRBV4-1 to TRBJ1-5; D not resolved. Germline CDR1 is MGHRA and CDR2 is YSYEKL. This CDR3 contains 16 residues. Deletions cut 1 base from V and 1 base from J, with 11 bases between.

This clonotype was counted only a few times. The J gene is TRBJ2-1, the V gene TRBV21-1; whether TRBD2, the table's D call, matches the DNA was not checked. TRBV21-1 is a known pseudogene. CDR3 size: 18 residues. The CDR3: CASPKRTSGVSESDEQFF. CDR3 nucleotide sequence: TGTGCCAGCCCCAAAAGGACTAGCGGGGTCTCCGAGAGCGATGAGCAGTTCTTC.

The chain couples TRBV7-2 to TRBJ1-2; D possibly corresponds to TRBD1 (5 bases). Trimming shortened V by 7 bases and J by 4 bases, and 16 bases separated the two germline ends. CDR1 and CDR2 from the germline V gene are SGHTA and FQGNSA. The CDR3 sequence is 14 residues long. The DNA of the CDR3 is TGTGCCAGCACCCCGATCGGACACCCCTATGGCTACACCTTC. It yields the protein CASTPIGHPYGYTF.

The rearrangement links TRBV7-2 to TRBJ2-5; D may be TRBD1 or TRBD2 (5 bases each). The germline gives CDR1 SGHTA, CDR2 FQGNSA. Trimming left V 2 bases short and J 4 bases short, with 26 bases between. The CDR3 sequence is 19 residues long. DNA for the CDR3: TGTGCCAGCAGCTTATTGGGGCGACGGGCCGCCGGGGCTGCAGAGACCCAGTACTTC. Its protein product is CASSLLGRRAAGAAETQYF.

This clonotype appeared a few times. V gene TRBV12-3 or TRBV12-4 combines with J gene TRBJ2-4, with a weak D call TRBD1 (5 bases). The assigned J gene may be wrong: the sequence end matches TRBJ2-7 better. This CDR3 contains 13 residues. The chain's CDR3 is CASSRQLVYEQYF. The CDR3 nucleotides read TGTGCCAGCAGCAGACAGCTCGTCTACGAGCAGTACTTC.

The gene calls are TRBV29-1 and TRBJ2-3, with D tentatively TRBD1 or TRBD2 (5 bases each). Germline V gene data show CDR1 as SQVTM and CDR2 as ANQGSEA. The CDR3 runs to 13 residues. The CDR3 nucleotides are TGCAACGATGATGGGGGAGGCACAGATACGCAGTATTTT. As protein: CNDDGGGTDTQYF.

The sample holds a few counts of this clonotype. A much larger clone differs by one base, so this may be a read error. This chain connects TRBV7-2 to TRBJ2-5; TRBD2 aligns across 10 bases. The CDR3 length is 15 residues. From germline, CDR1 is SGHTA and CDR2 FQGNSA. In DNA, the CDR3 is TGTGCCGGCAGCTTAGTAGCGGGGGGTGTGGAGACCCAGTACTTC. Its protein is CAGSLVAGGVETQYF.

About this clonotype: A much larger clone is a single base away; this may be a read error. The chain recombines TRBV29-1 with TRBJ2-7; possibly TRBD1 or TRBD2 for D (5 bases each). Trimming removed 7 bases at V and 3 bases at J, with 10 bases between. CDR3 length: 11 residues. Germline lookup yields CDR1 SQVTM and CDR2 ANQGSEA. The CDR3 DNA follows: TGCAGCGCCGGGACCGACTACGAGCAGTACTTC. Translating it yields CSAGTDYEQYF.

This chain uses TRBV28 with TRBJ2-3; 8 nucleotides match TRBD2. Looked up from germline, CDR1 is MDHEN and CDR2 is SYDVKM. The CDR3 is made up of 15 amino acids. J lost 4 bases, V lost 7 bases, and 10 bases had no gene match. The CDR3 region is CASTGGLSAADTQYF. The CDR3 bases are TGTGCCAGCACGGGGGGGCTCAGTGCTGCAGATACGCAGTATTTT.